The entry below describes one T cell receptor beta chain. These data belong to a study of blood T cell repertoires in COVID-19. In the authors' workflow: Estimation of nucleated cell counts relied on the amplification of reference gene primers. Measured with immunoSEQ multiplex PCR; TCRdb has only the in-frame clones, and not every one. V, J and clone size were drawn from that table, and D and trimming were deduced from the DNA. The sample lists a few hundred thousand clones; less than 90% were seen once. The CDR3 contains 13 residues. Losses at the gene ends were 4 bases for V and 4 bases for J; bases not matched to a gene: 4. Germline V gives CDR1 SGHDT, CDR2 YYEEEE.

The sample consisted of peripheral blood. This sequence joins TRBV5-6 and TRBJ2-7; 8 positions agree with TRBD1. This TCR was sampled from a man in his fifties or sixties who had recovered from COVID-19. The chain's CDR3 is CASSRTGFYEQYF. The CDR3 region has the DNA TGTGCCAGCAGCAGGACAGGGTTTTACGAGCAGTACTTC.